Included here is one TCR beta chain sequence, with context. Which antigen it targets is not known. Base qualities were left out, and no much larger clone turns up one base away. According to the study, the label for this sample's treatment or condition signals: around 19 received Ad26.COV2.S at low or high dose, single or two shots; about 5 received placebo; per-sample allocation not given. For vaccine and placebo recipients, repertoires were sequenced using samples collected on day 63 after the first injection. Between 29 July and 7 August 2020, Cohort 1b enrolled 25 adults aged 18-55 years at one site in Boston, USA. Ad26.COV2.S was a replication-incompetent adenovirus type 26 vector expressing a prefusion-stabilized SARS-CoV-2 spike protein from the original Wuhan strain. The data originate from a study of Ad26.COV2.S vaccination and SARS-CoV-2 variants (dated by TCRdb to 2020 to 2022). With regard to the full study: Vaccine-arm donors were drawn from COV1001, a multicentre, randomized, double-blind, placebo-controlled phase I-IIa trial of Ad26.COV2.S in healthy adults. Ad26.COV2.S was administered intramuscularly at a dose of 5x10^10 or 1x10^11 viral particles, either as one shot or as two shots given 56 days apart. TCRbeta repertoire sequencing was used to assess the specificity and breadth of SARS-CoV-2-reactive T cell receptors after Ad26.COV2.S vaccination. The TCR-sequenced set comprised around 30 samples: some 19 Ad26.COV2.S vaccine recipients, 5 placebo recipients and 8 SARS-CoV-2 convalescent individuals. Trial participants were randomized into five groups of five: low-dose or high-dose Ad26.COV2.S given once or twice, or placebo on both occasions. Throughout the experiments and outcome assessment, investigators stayed blinded to trial group allocation. What the research found in general, with its limitations: Spike-specific TCR breadth was higher in Ad26.COV2.S recipients than in placebo recipients (P = 0.0014). After vaccination, spike-specific CD8+ and CD4+ T cell responses were reported to show substantial breadth. Comparing responses between vaccine doses or regimens was not something the study was powered to do. Vaccine and placebo recipients had comparable non-spike TCR breadth, which fits with the vaccine containing only spike. The authors noted that total T cell responses may have been underestimated by the TCR breadth and depth analyses.

The immunoSEQ Assay was used to sequence TCRbeta CDR3 regions. After extraction, genomic DNA underwent amplification by bias-controlled multiplex PCR, followed by high-throughput sequencing. In the source study's methods: To quantify the absolute abundance of every unique TCRbeta CDR3 region, sequences were collapsed and filtered. T cell fraction was estimated by normalizing TCRbeta template counts to usable DNA, which was measured by amplifying reference genes present in all nucleated cells. Repertoire TCRs were annotated as SARS-CoV-2-specific by exact matching of V gene, CDR3 amino acid sequence and J gene to a known reactive TCR set. The reference SARS-CoV-2 TCR set was obtained from MIRA and was filtered for enrichment in COVID-19-positive ImmuneCODE repertoires, whereby public or cross-reactive TCRs were removed. Using the MIRA antigens, annotated TCRs were further analysed by specific ORF or by position within an ORF. Breadth was defined as the number of annotated unique rearrangements divided by the total number of unique productive rearrangements, and depth was defined as the summed frequency of the annotated unique rearrangements. Two-sided Wilcoxon rank-sum tests were applied when comparing TCR breadth between groups. What TCRdb holds here is the immuneACCESS table cut down to in-frame rearrangements. Part of the clones is not present; checked against another copy, under half of the missing clones reflect an unresolved V gene, and the others are unexplained. V and J calls and clone size follow that table, whereas D and trimming were derived from the DNA. The sample table records about 350,000 clones; 87% of these occur just once. Around 3.6% of the sample comes from the top ten.

The CDR3 runs 17 amino acids, cysteine and phenylalanine included. Just the 51-base CDR3 DNA is kept, in frame starting at base 1. The germline V gene specifies SGDLS as CDR1 and YYNGEE as CDR2. V ends up 3 bases short and J 1 base short, with an unmatched junction base count of 6. The sequences come from peripheral blood, collected in a trial of Ad26.COV2.S vaccine versus placebo. This sequence originates from a person between 18 and 59 years old who received the Ad26.COV2.S COVID-19 vaccine or a placebo. This sequence uses TRBV9 and TRBJ1-6; TRBD1 aligns with 8 central bases. The CDR3 has the sequence CASSGGTGRSYNSPLHF. In nucleotides, the sequence is TGTGCCAGCAGCGGAGGGACAGGCCGTTCCTATAATTCACCCCTCCACTTT.